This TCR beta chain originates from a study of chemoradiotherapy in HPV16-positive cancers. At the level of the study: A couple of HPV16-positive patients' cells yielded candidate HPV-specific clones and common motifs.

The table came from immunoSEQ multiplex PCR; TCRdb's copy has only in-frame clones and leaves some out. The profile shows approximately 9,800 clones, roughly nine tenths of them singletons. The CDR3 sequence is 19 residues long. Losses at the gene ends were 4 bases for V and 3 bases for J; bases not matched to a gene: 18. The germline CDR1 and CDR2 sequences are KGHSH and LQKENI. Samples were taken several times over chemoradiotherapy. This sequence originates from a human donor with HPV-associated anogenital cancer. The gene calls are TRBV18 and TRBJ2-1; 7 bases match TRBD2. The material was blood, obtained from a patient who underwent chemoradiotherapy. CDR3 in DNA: TGTGCCAGCTCACTACTTCCTGGGAGCGAAGCGGGGAACTACAATGAGCAGTTCTTC. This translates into CASSLLPGSEAGNYNEQFF.